These T cell receptor beta chains were read from a single sample in a study of T cells after yellow fever vaccination. A single record per CDR3 protein comes from TCRdb applying MiXCR to the 5' RACE reads. The sample contains more than 90,000 distinct CDR3 sequences, about 7.2% of which appear only once. Sample: CD4+ T cells sorted from PBMCs, taken more than 40 days after the first yellow fever vaccination. The receptors originated from a man between 18 and 29 years old who received the YFV17D yellow fever vaccine. Both conserved end residues are part of each CDR3. A D gene is named only where the DNA matches it firmly. Clone size is given for some rows only: seen once, a few or many times, or a class if the clone is expanded.

V gene: TRBV29-1; J gene: TRBJ1-2; D gene: .; clone size: .; CDR3 protein: CSVVRGSIYGYTF; CDR3 DNA: TGCAGCGTTGTGCGCGGGAGTATCTATGGCTACACCTTC
V gene: TRBV20-1; J gene: TRBJ2-4; D gene: TRBD2; clone size: many; CDR3 protein: CSARLASGGNIQYF; CDR3 DNA: TGCAGTGCTAGGTTGGCTAGCGGGGGGAACATTCAGTACTTC
V gene: TRBV19; J gene: TRBJ1-3; D gene: .; clone size: many; CDR3 protein: CASSIPGFGNTIYF; CDR3 DNA: TGTGCCAGTAGTATACCCGGCTTTGGAAACACCATATATTTT
V gene: TRBV4-2; J gene: TRBJ2-1; D gene: TRBD1; clone size: many; CDR3 protein: CASSQFNIGQGDNEQFF; CDR3 DNA: TGTGCCAGCAGCCAATTTAATATCGGACAGGGTGACAATGAGCAGTTCTTC
V gene: TRBV20-1; J gene: TRBJ2-5; D gene: .; clone size: .; CDR3 protein: CSAVPREETQYF; CDR3 DNA: TGCAGTGCTGTCCCCCGCGAAGAGACCCAGTACTTC
V gene: TRBV6-4; J gene: TRBJ2-5; D gene: .; clone size: many; CDR3 protein: CASSVLRGRGTQYF; CDR3 DNA: TGTGCCAGCAGTGTATTAAGGGGCCGGGGGACCCAGTACTTC
V gene: TRBV7-2; J gene: TRBJ2-1; D gene: .; clone size: many; CDR3 protein: CASSWTSGADNEQFF; CDR3 DNA: TGTGCCAGCAGCTGGACCTCTGGCGCCGACAATGAGCAGTTCTTC
V gene: TRBV28; J gene: TRBJ2-3; D gene: .; clone size: .; CDR3 protein: CASSSGSGDTQYF; CDR3 DNA: TGTGCCAGCAGTTCGGGGTCAGGGGATACGCAGTATTTT
V gene: TRBV20-1; J gene: TRBJ2-1; D gene: .; clone size: many; CDR3 protein: CSAIQGSSYNEQFF; CDR3 DNA: TGCAGTGCTATACAGGGTAGCTCCTACAATGAGCAGTTCTTC
V gene: TRBV12-3/TRBV12-4; J gene: TRBJ2-5; D gene: TRBD2; clone size: many; CDR3 protein: CASSWGLAGETQYF; CDR3 DNA: TGTGCCAGCAGTTGGGGACTAGCGGGGGAGACCCAGTACTTC
V gene: TRBV14; J gene: TRBJ2-1; D gene: TRBD1; clone size: many; CDR3 protein: CASSLVQGAYNEQFF; CDR3 DNA: TGTGCCAGCAGCCTGGTGCAGGGGGCTTACAATGAGCAGTTCTTC
V gene: TRBV5-1; J gene: TRBJ1-1; D gene: TRBD1; clone size: many; CDR3 protein: CASSSQTQGAGTEAFF; CDR3 DNA: TGCGCCAGCAGCTCCCAGACGCAGGGGGCCGGCACTGAAGCTTTCTTT
V gene: TRBV29-1; J gene: TRBJ2-7; D gene: TRBD2; clone size: many; CDR3 protein: CSVSGDSYEQYF; CDR3 DNA: TGCAGCGTTAGCGGGGACTCCTACGAGCAGTACTTC
V gene: TRBV20-1; J gene: TRBJ1-1; D gene: .; clone size: many; CDR3 protein: CSVQEGRDTEAFF; CDR3 DNA: TGCAGTGTTCAAGAGGGCCGGGACACTGAAGCTTTCTTT
V gene: TRBV4-2; J gene: TRBJ1-1; D gene: .; clone size: many; CDR3 protein: CASSQGWGRKNTEAFF; CDR3 DNA: TGTGCCAGCAGCCAAGGGTGGGGGCGGAAGAACACTGAAGCTTTCTTT
V gene: TRBV5-5; J gene: TRBJ1-2; D gene: .; clone size: .; CDR3 protein: CASSLRPSWYGYTF; CDR3 DNA: TGTGCCAGCAGCTTGAGGCCGTCCTGGTATGGCTACACCTTC